This TCR beta chain originates from a study of T cells after posttransplantation cyclophosphamide. Whole-study findings and limits: TRB clonality was highly associated with recipient CMV seropositivity and reactivation. Later blood repertoires were often dominated by clones from the donor CD8+ memory compartment.

TCRdb keeps only in-frame clones here, not all; method: immunoSEQ multiplex PCR. Counted here are 700 to 900 clones, 85% occurring once; the ten biggest clones make up roughly 9.2%. As to this clone: Its matching antigen is unknown.

Germline V CDR1 and CDR2: SGHTA, FQGNSA. V dropped 5 bases and J dropped 2; count of bases not matched to a gene: 9. The CDR3 extends over 16 amino acids. The source of this sequence is a man aged 45-65 years. The chain links TRBV7-2 to TRBJ2-4; 7 nucleotides match TRBD1. The sample consisted of gut tissue. The CDR3 DNA reads TGTGCCAGCAGCCCACGACAGGGAATAACCAAAAACATTCAGTACTTC. Encoded protein: CASSPRQGITKNIQYF.